This T cell receptor beta chain was captured in a study of CD8 T cells in ankylosing spondylitis. Study-level points and caveats: Roughly eight highly homologous variants made up a TCR beta motif that seemed to typify ankylosing spondylitis blood. Matched ankylosing spondylitis synovial fluid reportedly contained a significantly enriched population of disease-linked clones. Certain motif variants had earlier appeared in reactive arthritis synovial fluid and blood.

CDR3 size: 18 residues. CDR1 and CDR2 from the germline V gene are DFQATT and SNEGSKA (reference sequence). The V end lost 0 bases, the J end lost 3 bases, and 21 bases lay between the germline ends. Quantitative molecular-barcoded 5'-RACE generated the TCR beta libraries. TCRdb re-called the 5' RACE reads through MiXCR, storing one row per CDR3 protein. The sample shows 450,000 or so distinct CDR3 sequences, roughly 27% of them seen only once. This clonotype was observed a handful of times. The antigen remains unidentified. Sequenced input: blood, either unsorted or a sorted T cell fraction (not recorded which). The V and J genes are TRBV20-1 and TRBJ1-5, with D perhaps matching TRBD1 (5 bases). The clonotype comes from a male donor with ankylosing spondylitis. Here the CDR3 DNA reads TGCAGTGCTAGAGACGGAACTCACCTCTGGGGGGACAATCAGCCCCAGCATTTT. Amino acid sequence: CSARDGTHLWGDNQPQHF.